Listed below are T cell receptor beta chains from one sample, sequenced in a study of blood T cell repertoires in COVID-19. The table came from immunoSEQ multiplex PCR; TCRdb's copy has only in-frame clones and leaves some out. There are under 200,000 clones in the sample; roughly 82% occur only once, and approximately 5% lies in the top ten. The sequenced material came from PBMCs or T cells enriched from blood (not recorded which). All receptors come from a man aged 35-49 years with acute COVID-19. Both conserved end residues are part of each CDR3. Each record gives: CDR3 protein, CDR3 DNA, CDR3 length, V gene, J gene, clone size, D gene. The D gene is left open where the match is weak. Size tells how often a clone was seen (once, few, many) or the class of an expanded clone, and some rows leave it out.

CATSPSISQTGGVTEAFF,TGTGCCACCAGCCCATCCATCTCACAGACGGGGGGCGTCACTGAAGCTTTCTTT,18,TRBV15,TRBJ1-1,once,NA
CASSFYAGIFYNEQFF,TGTGCCAGCAGCTTTTATGCAGGGATTTTCTACAATGAGCAGTTCTTC,16,TRBV7-8,TRBJ2-1,NA,NA
CASSQGSGYSSGANVLTF,TGCGCCAGCAGCCAAGGTAGCGGGTATAGCTCTGGGGCCAACGTCCTGACTTTC,18,TRBV4-1,TRBJ2-6,NA,TRBD2
CASSPTGTLSYEQYF,TGTGCCAGTAGTCCCACCGGGACACTCTCCTACGAGCAGTACTTC,15,TRBV19,TRBJ2-7,NA,NA
CSAVRQLNTEAFF,TGCAGCGCCGTCAGACAGTTGAACACTGAAGCTTTCTTT,13,TRBV29-1,TRBJ1-1,NA,NA
CASSVHRTGRPDTQYF,TGTGCCAGCAGCGTACACCGGACAGGACGGCCAGATACGCAGTATTTT,16,TRBV9,TRBJ2-3,NA,TRBD1
CASSLDGGGWQYF,TGTGCCAGCAGCTTAGACGGGGGAGGGTGGCAGTACTTC,13,TRBV5-4,TRBJ2-7,NA,TRBD2
CASSITDNYGYTF,TGTGCCAGCAGCATTACTGATAACTATGGCTACACCTTC,13,TRBV9,TRBJ1-2,NA,NA
CASSAAQDQPQHF,TGTGCCAGCAGCGCCGCTCAGGATCAGCCCCAGCATTTT,13,TRBV9,TRBJ1-5,NA,NA
CASSPQGRRGREGYTF,TGTGCCAGCAGTCCTCAAGGACGCAGGGGGCGCGAGGGCTACACCTTC,16,TRBV28,TRBJ1-2,NA,TRBD1
CASSFRYSGRANEQFF,TGTGCCAGCAGTTTTAGGTACAGCGGGAGGGCCAATGAGCAGTTCTTC,16,TRBV28,TRBJ2-1,NA,TRBD2
CASSVGQVGQPQHF,TGTGCCAGCAGCGTAGGACAGGTGGGCCAGCCCCAGCATTTT,14,TRBV9,TRBJ1-5,few,NA
CASSGSGRARSYEQYF,TGTGCCAGCAGCGGGAGCGGGAGGGCCAGGTCCTACGAGCAGTACTTC,16,TRBV3-1/TRBV3-2,TRBJ2-7,NA,TRBD2
CASSVDRGTDTQYF,TGTGCCAGCAGCGTCGACAGGGGCACAGATACGCAGTATTTT,14,TRBV6-4,TRBJ2-3,NA,TRBD1
CASKLLFGDTQYF,TGTGCCAGCAAACTTTTGTTCGGGGATACGCAGTATTTT,13,TRBV6-5,TRBJ2-3,NA,NA
CAGGLAGYTGELFF,TGTGCCGGGGGACTAGCGGGATACACCGGGGAGCTGTTTTTT,14,TRBV6-5,TRBJ2-2,NA,TRBD2
CASSSRDTEETQYF,TGTGCCAGCAGCTCGAGGGACACAGAAGAGACCCAGTACTTC,14,TRBV5-6,TRBJ2-5,NA,NA
CASSLRGGGETQYF,TGCGCCAGCAGCTTGAGGGGGGGCGGAGAGACCCAGTACTTC,14,TRBV5-1,TRBJ2-5,NA,NA
CATSRDSGRYYNEQFF,TGTGCCACCAGCAGAGATAGCGGGAGGTACTACAATGAGCAGTTCTTC,16,TRBV15,TRBJ2-1,NA,TRBD2
CASSLLDNVYNEQFF,TGTGCCAGCAGTTTGTTGGACAATGTATACAATGAGCAGTTCTTC,15,TRBV27,TRBJ2-1,NA,NA